Following are 25 T cell receptor beta chains from one sample sequenced in a study of T cell repertoires in ileal Crohn's disease. Method: immunoSEQ multiplex PCR; TCRdb's copy keeps in-frame clones and lacks some. The sample includes around 2,000 clones, 87% of them seen just once. Sequencing used ileal tissue. The receptor set was obtained from an adult with Crohn's disease.

This chain links TRBV5-1 with TRBJ1-4, with D possibly matching TRBD1 (5 bases). The CDR3 has 16 amino acids. V was pared by 1 base and J by 7 bases, with 17 bases between. Germline V gives CDR1 SGHRS, CDR2 YFSETQ. CDR3 DNA sequence: TGCGCCAGCAGCTTGTCCTCGGGGGGTTCGGGTGAAAAACTGTTTTTT. It codes for CASSLSSGGSGEKLFF.

The genes are TRBV27 and TRBJ1-5, with TRBD1 identical over 10 bases. The CDR3 sequence is 16 residues long. The junction had 6 bases not matched to a gene; V was cut back by 1 base and J by 6 bases. Germline V lookup: CDR1 MNHEY, CDR2 SMNVEV (reference sequence). CDR3 sequence: CASSLLGTGVGQPQHF. The CDR3 nucleotides read TGTGCCAGCAGTTTATTGGGGACAGGGGTCGGTCAGCCCCAGCATTTT.

This clone was seen more than once but under ten times. The chain links TRBV7-9 to TRBJ1-1; 7 bases fit TRBD1. The CDR3 totals 13 residues. CDR1 and CDR2 (germline): SEHNR, FQNEAQ (reference sequence). V lost 4 bases, J lost 5 bases, and 4 bases stayed unmatched. The CDR3 DNA reads as TGTGCCAGCAGCTCAGGGGGTAAGACTGAAGCTTTCTTT. This encodes CASSSGGKTEAFF. Looking up the rest from reference TRBV7-9 and TRBJ1-1 gives the full variable domain: DTGVSQNPRHKITKRGQNVTFRCDPISEHNRLYWYRQTLGQGPEFLTYFQNEAQLEKSRLLSDRFSAERPKGSFSTLEIQRTEQGDSAMYLCASSSGGKTEAFFGQGTRLTVV.

The V gene is TRBV29-1, the J gene TRBJ1-5; D may be TRBD1 (5 bases). The CDR3 runs to 13 residues. Between the trimmed V and J ends, which lost 7 bases and 3 bases, there was a span of 13 bases. Germline values: CDR1 SQVTM, CDR2 ANQGSEA. The CDR3, as DNA: TGCAGCGCCCAAGGGGCCCCCAATCAGCCCCAGCATTTT. Protein product: CSAQGAPNQPQHF.

The CDR3 is CASSSDRGEQYF. As DNA, the CDR3 is TGTGCCAGTAGTTCGGACCGGGGAGAGCAGTACTTC. The chain joins TRBV19 to TRBJ2-7; the D gene is possibly TRBD2 (5 bases). V was trimmed by 5 bases and J by 7 bases, leaving 12 bases between them. Per the germline V gene, CDR1 is LNHDA and CDR2 is SQIVND (reference sequence). The CDR3 is 12 residues long.

This clone was seen more than once but under ten times. This CDR3 is CASSSGTVGYEQYF. The CDR3 region has the DNA TGTGCCAGCAGTTCCGGGACAGTTGGCTACGAGCAGTACTTC. The rearrangement joins TRBV6-5 to TRBJ2-7; 7 positions agree with TRBD1. Germline V lookup: CDR1 MNHEY, CDR2 SVGAGI. Germline trimming cut 4 bases from V and 3 bases from J; bases unmatched to any gene: 6. This CDR3 spans 14 amino acids.

The rearrangement uses TRBV5-1 and TRBJ1-1; 9 bases align to TRBD1. Germline V gives CDR1 SGHRS, CDR2 YFSETQ. J was trimmed by 5 bases and V by 4 bases; bases with no gene match: 6. The CDR3 covers 14 residues. In nucleotides, the CDR3 is TGCGCCAGCAGCCTCGGACAGGGGCTTACTGAAGCTTTCTTT. It specifies CASSLGQGLTEAFF.

J is TRBJ2-2 and V is TRBV10-3, with 7 bases matching TRBD1. This CDR3 is 12 amino acids long. CDR1 is ENHRY, CDR2 SYGVKD, per germline. V trimming: 6 bases; J trimming: 16 bases; junction bases outside the gene matches: 11. The CDR3 region is CAIRATQGPPFF. CDR3 DNA sequence: TGTGCCATCAGGGCGACACAGGGGCCTCCGTTTTTT.

This sequence joins TRBV10-3 and TRBJ1-4; TRBD1 is a possible D gene (6 bases). Germline V CDR1 and CDR2: ENHRY, SYGVKD. The CDR3 covers 14 residues. Trimming cost V 6 bases and J 0 bases, with 8 bases left between them. The CDR3 sequence: CAISRDTTNEKLFF. As DNA, the CDR3 is TGTGCCATCAGCCGGGACACAACTAATGAAAAACTGTTTTTT.

The V gene is TRBV6-5, the J gene TRBJ2-1, with TRBD1 matching over 7 bases. V trimming: 6 bases; J trimming: 5 bases; junction bases outside the gene matches: 7. The CDR3 totals 14 residues. The germline gives CDR1 MNHEY, CDR2 SVGAGI. The CDR3 is CASSQWDRDNEQFF. The DNA of the CDR3 is TGTGCCAGCAGCCAATGGGACAGAGACAATGAGCAGTTCTTC.

The chain joins TRBV13 to TRBJ2-5; 11 positions agree with TRBD2. J lost 5 bases, V lost 6 bases, and 14 bases had no gene match. CDR1 is PRHDT and CDR2 is FYEKMQ in the germline V gene (reference sequence). The CDR3 is 17 amino acids. The CDR3 coding sequence is TGTGCCAGCAGTATGTTCGGTAGCGGGGGGGCCGGTGAGACCCAGTACTTC. This sequence encodes CASSMFGSGGAGETQYF.

As concerns this clone: The junction shows a germline mismatch at one end, possibly a read error. V is TRBV19 and J is TRBJ1-1, with D possibly matching TRBD1 (5 bases). Germline loops: CDR1 LNHDA, CDR2 SQIVND (reference sequence). This CDR3 has 17 amino acids. CDR3 in DNA: TGTGCCAGTAGTATTGGTGGCAGGGTAATAAGTGGGACTGAAGCTTCCTTT. Translation: CASSIGGRVISGTEASF. The whole variable domain, remainder taken from reference TRBV19 and TRBJ1-1, is DGGITQSPKYLFRKEGQNVTLSCEQNLNHDAMYWYRQDPGQGLRLIYYSQIVNDFQKGDIAEGYSVSREKKESFPLTVTSAQKNPTAFYLCASSIGGRVISGTEASFGQGTRLTVV.

V is TRBV6-1 and J is TRBJ1-4; 7 bases match TRBD1. CDR3 length: 15 residues. Germline CDR1 and CDR2: MNHNS and SASEGT. With 6 bases clipped from V and 3 bases from J, the junction kept 7 bases outside the gene matches. The CDR3 DNA reads TGTGCCAGCAGAGGCGCCCAGGGGGCTAATGAAAAACTGTTTTTT. Translated: CASRGAQGANEKLFF.

This clone has just a few counts. This rearrangement joins TRBV30 to TRBJ1-5, with 10 bases aligning to TRBD1. This CDR3 has 12 amino acids. Germline CDR1 GTSNPN, CDR2 SVGIG (reference sequence). The trim removed 7 bases at V and 5 bases at J, leaving 2 bases unmatched. Here the CDR3 DNA reads TGTGCCTCCGGGACAGGGGATCAGCCCCAGCATTTT. Amino acid sequence: CASGTGDQPQHF. Complete variable domain (other parts from reference TRBV30 and TRBJ1-5): SQTIHQWPATLVQPVGSPLSLECTVEGTSNPNLYWYRQAAGRGLQLLFYSVGIGQISSEVPQNLSASRPQDRQFILSSKKLLLSDSGFYLCASGTGDQPQHFGDGTRLSIL.

This chain uses TRBV6-6 with TRBJ2-3, with TRBD1 matching 10 bases. Germline CDR1 and CDR2: MNHNY and SVGAGI (reference sequence). V gave up 0 bases and J gave up 6 bases; unmatched junction bases: 3. The CDR3 is 15 residues long. CDR3 in DNA: TGTGCCAGCAGTTACTCGACAGGGGGCTCGGATACGCAGTATTTT. This gives the protein CASSYSTGGSDTQYF.

J is TRBJ2-1 and V is TRBV19, with 9 bases identical to TRBD1. The CDR3 runs to 16 residues. Looked up from germline, CDR1 is LNHDA and CDR2 is SQIVND (reference sequence). The J segment lost 4 bases and the V segment lost 6 bases, leaving 10 bases of the junction unmatched. In nucleotides, the CDR3 is TGTGCCAGTAGCCCGGACAGGGGACTTTCATACAATGAGCAGTTCTTC. Translating gives CASSPDRGLSYNEQFF.

CDR3 loop: CASSYDRGYGYTF. The CDR3 DNA follows: TGTGCCAGCAGTTACGACCGCGGCTATGGCTACACCTTC. The chain has TRBV6-6 and TRBJ1-2; D is unclear. CDR3 length equals 13 residues. Between the trimmed V and J ends, which lost 2 bases and 4 bases, there was a span of 8 bases. The germline CDR1 and CDR2 sequences are MNHNY and SVGAGI (reference sequence).

The chain links TRBV2 to TRBJ2-2; 8 nucleotides align to TRBD2. Per the germline V gene, CDR1 is SNHLY and CDR2 is FYNNEI. The V segment lost 6 bases and the J segment 7 bases; nucleotides outside the gene matches: 10. The CDR3 contains 15 residues. Written as DNA, the CDR3 is TGTGCCAGCAGGGACCGGGGGGGGGAGAGCGGGGAGCTGTTTTTT. This encodes CASRDRGGESGELFF. Complete variable domain (other parts from reference TRBV2 and TRBJ2-2): EPEVTQTPSHQVTQMGQEVILRCVPISNHLYFYWYRQILGQKVEFLVSFYNNEISEKSEIFDDQFSVERPDGSNFTLKIRSTKLEDSAMYFCASRDRGGESGELFFGEGSRLTVL.

The chain recombines TRBV30 with TRBJ2-3; tentatively, D is TRBD2 (5 bases). Germline assignment: CDR1 GTSNPN and CDR2 SVGIG (reference sequence). The CDR3 has 14 amino acids. Trimming left V 3 bases short and J 1 base short, with 11 bases between. CDR3 coding DNA: TGTGCCTGGAGCGTTGGACTTGGCACAGATACGCAGTATTTT. Residues: CAWSVGLGTDTQYF.

The chain recombines TRBV30 with TRBJ1-6; D is possibly TRBD1 (6 bases). V lost 8 bases and J lost 2, with 13 bases in between. Germline values: CDR1 GTSNPN, CDR2 SVGIG (reference sequence). The CDR3 loop spans 14 amino acids. The CDR3 DNA reads TGTGCCGGACAACAGGGAGCCTATAATTCACCCCTCCACTTT. Translated: CAGQQGAYNSPLHF.

The chain is built from TRBV5-1 and TRBJ1-1, with 7 bases matching TRBD1. J lost 3 bases, V lost 6 bases, and 5 bases had no gene match. Per the germline V gene, CDR1 is SGHRS and CDR2 is YFSETQ. CDR3 length: 13 amino acids. For the CDR3, the DNA is TGCGCCAGCAAAAGGGGGCTTGACACTGAAGCTTTCTTT. This sequence encodes CASKRGLDTEAFF.

This clone was recorded only once. V gene TRBV10-1 combines with J gene TRBJ2-7, with 12 positions matching TRBD2. CDR3 length: 16 residues. V was clipped by 8 bases and J by 0 bases; unmatched bases: 8. The germline CDR1 and CDR2 sequences are WNHNN and SYGVQD (reference sequence). The CDR3 protein is CASQETSGGFSYEQYF. In DNA form, the CDR3 reads TGCGCCAGCCAGGAGACTAGCGGGGGTTTCTCCTACGAGCAGTACTTC.

The chain combines TRBV5-1 with TRBJ1-3; D is unclear. The CDR3 runs to 17 residues. Germline CDR1 reads SGHRS; CDR2 reads YFSETQ. Deletions cut 9 bases from V and 0 bases from J, with 22 bases between. The CDR3 reads CATATDALDSSGNTIYF. CDR3 nucleotides: TGCGCCACCGCGACTGATGCTTTGGATAGCTCTGGAAACACCATATATTTT.

The genes are TRBV7-9 and TRBJ1-2; D gene ambiguous. The CDR3 extends over 16 amino acids. The V end was cut by 0 bases, the J end by 5 bases, with 16 bases between. Germline CDR1 and CDR2: SEHNR and FQNEAQ (reference sequence). The CDR3 region is CASSLAPPRSLYGYTF. In DNA form, the CDR3 reads TGTGCCAGCAGCTTAGCGCCCCCCCGGTCTTTATATGGCTACACCTTC.

The rearrangement joins TRBV9 to TRBJ1-4, with unresolved D. The CDR3 is 14 amino acids. With 4 bases removed from V and 0 bases from J, the gap between germline ends came to 7 bases. Germline V gene lookup returns CDR1 SGDLS and CDR2 YYNGEE. CDR3 nucleotides: TGTGCCAGCAGCCCCCATGCAACTAATGAAAAACTGTTTTTT. Encoded protein: CASSPHATNEKLFF.